This T cell receptor beta chain was sequenced in a study of T cells in Graves' hyperthyroidism and ophthalmopathy. The overall study: Peripheral blood was acquired at first diagnosis, ahead of any therapy whatsoever. Whole-study results and caveats: Also found in blood were most expanded thyroid clonotypes above 0.001.

TCR beta CDR3 region amplification was performed from RNA transcripts. During a first-round RT-PCR of the TCR CDR3, the HTBI primer set was used. TCRdb fed the multiplex PCR reads into MiXCR, producing one record per CDR3 protein. The table shows 660,000 or so distinct CDR3 sequences, with around 21% occurring only once. Exclusion criteria comprised uncontrolled infection, other autoimmune disease, pregnancy or lactation. Every diagnosis used clinical symptoms, serum thyroxine and TRAb, thyroid ultrasound and orbital computed tomography. This clonotype was observed a handful of times. Its matching antigen is unknown. The CDR3 is made up of 14 amino acids. The V gene's germline CDR1 is MNHNY and CDR2 SVGAGI (reference sequence). The trim removed 2 bases at V and 5 bases at J, leaving 4 bases unmatched.

The rearrangement joins TRBV6-6 to TRBJ2-5, with 8 bases lining up with TRBD1. The receptor was derived from a man aged 25 to 40 with Graves' ophthalmopathy. The specimen sequenced was blood. CDR3 sequence (DNA): TGTGCCAGCAGTTACATACAGGGGGGTGAGACCCAGTACTTC. The encoded protein is CASSYIQGGETQYF.